This passage covers 13 T cell receptor beta chains from one sample sequenced in a study of blood T cell repertoires in COVID-19. Method: immunoSEQ multiplex PCR; TCRdb's copy keeps in-frame clones and lacks some. The table includes under 250,000 clones, around 83% detected once. Specimen: peripheral blood. Every receptor here comes from a man aged 45-65 years with active or convalescent COVID-19.

V usage is TRBV3-1 (or the pseudogene TRBV3-2) and J usage is TRBJ1-3; TRBD1 is a possible D gene (5 bases). Germline lookup yields CDR1 LGHDT and CDR2 YNNKEL (reference sequence). V lost 1 base, J lost 0 bases, and 10 bases lay in between. This CDR3 is 16 amino acids long. The CDR3 is CASSQGRQFSGNTIYF. The CDR3 nucleotides read TGTGCCAGCAGCCAAGGGCGACAGTTCTCTGGAAACACCATATATTTT.

This clone appeared a few times. The chain's CDR3 is CAISQQDPSTDTQYF. CDR3 bases: TGTGCCATCAGTCAACAGGACCCTAGCACAGATACGCAGTATTTT. This sequence joins TRBV10-3 and TRBJ2-3; D is perhaps TRBD1 (5 bases). Germline CDR1 is ENHRY and CDR2 is SYGVKD. V was pared by 5 bases and J by 0 bases, with 12 bases between. CDR3 length: 15 amino acids.

The chain links TRBV27 to TRBJ1-4; D possibly corresponds to TRBD1 (5 bases). The CDR3 runs 14 residues. The V and J ends lost 6 bases and 5 bases respectively, with 13 bases between them. Germline values: CDR1 MNHEY, CDR2 SMNVEV (reference sequence). CDR3 region: CASSRLGGNEKLFF. The CDR3 DNA is TGTGCCAGCAGCCGCTTGGGGGGAAATGAAAAACTGTTTTTT.

V gene TRBV4-3 combines with J gene TRBJ2-2; the D gene is possibly TRBD2 (5 bases). The CDR3 is made up of 14 amino acids. CDR1 and CDR2 (germline): LGHNA, YSLEER. Trimming removed 4 bases from V and 3 bases from J, with 9 bases in between. The chain's CDR3 is CASSPTGYTGELFF. The CDR3 DNA follows: TGCGCCAGCAGCCCTACGGGGTACACCGGGGAGCTGTTTTTT.

The rearrangement links TRBV27 to TRBJ2-4; 9 bases align to TRBD1. The CDR3 spans 16 residues. Germline CDR1 is MNHEY and CDR2 is SMNVEV (reference sequence). J was trimmed by 5 bases and V by 6 bases; bases with no gene match: 11. DNA for the CDR3: TGTGCCAGCAGACCTTCGACAGGGGGGTGGCAAAACATTCAGTACTTC. Its translation is CASRPSTGGWQNIQYF.

The chain links TRBV5-6 to TRBJ1-2, with D possibly being TRBD1 (5 bases). Germline V CDR1 and CDR2: SGHDT, YYEEEE. The CDR3 is made up of 14 amino acids. V was trimmed by 1 base and J by 8 bases, leaving 15 bases between them. CDR3 sequence: CASSLTGPPGGYTF. Written as DNA, the CDR3 is TGTGCCAGCAGCTTGACAGGCCCTCCCGGGGGCTACACCTTC.

V and J are TRBV14 and TRBJ2-2, with D tentatively TRBD1 (6 bases). CDR3 length: 14 residues. The V end lost 6 bases, the J end lost 7 bases, and 15 bases lay between the germline ends. Germline CDR1 is SGHDN and CDR2 is FVKESK. CDR3 loop: CASSQYLQGGELFF. CDR3 nucleotides: TGTGCCAGCAGTCAGTACTTACAGGGCGGGGAGCTGTTTTTT. Full variable domain (missing parts from reference TRBV14 and TRBJ2-2): EAGVTQFPSHSVIEKGQTVTLRCDPISGHDNLYWYRRVMGKEIKFLLHFVKESKQDESGMPNNRFLAERTGGTYSTLKVQPAELEDSGVYFCASSQYLQGGELFFGEGSRLTVL.

The chain links TRBV5-4 to TRBJ2-2, with D perhaps TRBD1 (5 bases). Germline V gives CDR1 SGHNT, CDR2 YYREEE (reference sequence). V was pared by 4 bases and J by 1 base, with 11 bases between. CDR3 length equals 15 residues. This CDR3 is CASSQSRVNTGELFF. CDR3 nucleotides: TGTGCCAGCAGCCAGAGCAGGGTGAACACCGGGGAGCTGTTTTTT.

V and J are TRBV9 and TRBJ2-2; D not resolved. Trimming stripped 2 bases from V and 5 bases from J, with 7 bases between. Per the germline V gene, CDR1 is SGDLS and CDR2 is YYNGEE. The CDR3 runs to 13 residues. This CDR3 is CASSVSLTGELFF. The CDR3 bases are TGTGCCAGCAGCGTGAGTCTGACCGGGGAGCTGTTTTTT.

This chain connects TRBV19 to TRBJ1-3, with D possibly being TRBD1 (5 bases). The germline V gene has CDR1 LNHDA and CDR2 SQIVND (reference sequence). This CDR3 spans 15 amino acids. V dropped 2 bases and J dropped 0 bases, with 8 bases sitting between them. The chain's CDR3 is CASSIMTASGNTIYF. CDR3 sequence (DNA): TGTGCCAGTAGTATAATGACAGCCTCTGGAAACACCATATATTTT.

V and J are TRBV7-9 and TRBJ1-1, with a tentative D call TRBD1 (5 bases). The CDR3 runs 13 residues. V was clipped by 6 bases and J by 10 bases, with 18 bases between them. Germline lookup yields CDR1 SEHNR and CDR2 FQNEAQ (reference sequence). CDR3 bases: TGTGCCAGCAGTCTAGAGGGAGGGCAGGGAGCTTTCTTT. It specifies CASSLEGGQGAFF.

The CDR3 is CASSMVREISDTQYF. The CDR3 region has the DNA TGTGCCAGTAGTATGGTGCGGGAGATCTCAGATACGCAGTATTTT. The rearrangement uses TRBV19 and TRBJ2-3; 7 nucleotides line up with TRBD2. V lost 3 bases, J lost 4 bases, and 7 bases stayed unmatched. Germline CDR1 and CDR2: LNHDA and SQIVND (reference sequence). The length of the CDR3 is 15 residues.

The chain uses TRBV2 and TRBJ2-1; TRBD2 matches at 8 bases. Germline V lookup: CDR1 SNHLY, CDR2 FYNNEI. This CDR3 region has 11 residues. V dropped 4 bases and J dropped 15; count of bases not matched to a gene: 5. Written as DNA, the CDR3 is TGTGCCAGCAGTGCTGGGACTAGAGGGTTCTTC. Protein: CASSAGTRGFF.